The subject of this entry is one T cell receptor beta chain. Its target is not known. While unrecorded immune exposures were likely, the donors were nominally healthy when sampled. Losses at the gene ends were 5 bases for V and 7 bases for J; bases not matched to a gene: 12. This CDR3 region has 15 residues. Looked up from germline, CDR1 is SGDLS and CDR2 is YYNGEE. This sample is part of a study of cytomegalovirus exposure and HLA in healthy donors. Study results and limitations: In a later analysis, compared with equally common non-associated chains, HLA-associated beta chains were more expanded.

Primers: 60 Vbeta forward and 13 Jbeta reverse. Under the authors' procedure: Counted up in a later analysis, unique TCR beta chains came to some 80 million, with around 11 million shared. Clones were read by immunoSEQ multiplex PCR, and TCRdb kept only the in-frame ones, dropping some. From that table come the V and J calls and clone size; the DNA was used to work out D and trimming. The sample comprises 130,000 or so clones, approximately 74% of which are singletons, and around 7.2% rests with the top ten. This clonotype was sampled from a male donor in good health and CMV-seronegative. The specimen sequenced was PBMCs. V gene TRBV9 combines with J gene TRBJ2-1; TRBD2 matches 7 bases. CDR3: CASSATSAYYNEQFF. The DNA of the CDR3 is TGTGCCAGCAGTGCTACTAGCGCCTATTATAATGAGCAGTTCTTC. Combining the CDR3 with reference TRBV9 and TRBJ2-1 gives the whole variable domain DSGVTQTPKHLITATGQRVTLRCSPRSGDLSVYWYQQSLDQGLQFLIQYYNGEERAKGNILERFSAQQFPDLHSELNLSSLELGDSALYFCASSATSAYYNEQFFGPGTRLTVL.